This T cell receptor beta chain stems from a study of T cell repertoires in cytomegalovirus infection. Study-wide context: Selection of CMV epitopes for the study included recently identified HLA-C-restricted and well-studied HLA-B-restricted ones.

Of note for this clonotype: Its antigen remains unidentified.

TCRdb re-analysed the reads in MiXCR, keeping a single row per CDR3 protein. Of a few hundred thousand distinct CDR3 sequences in the sample, 40% to 50% are singletons; the top ten hold 43%. Germline V CDR1 and CDR2: ENHRY, SYGVKD. V was clipped by 10 bases and J by 2 bases, with 17 bases between them. The CDR3 length is 14 residues. The chain has TRBV10-3 and TRBJ2-5; the D gene is possibly TRBD1 (8 bases). The sample in question was cultured PBMCs, obtained from culture after CMV antigen stimulation. This TCR was recovered from a human donor in good health (CMV status not recorded). Some clones in this sample may be carry-over from other donors' samples. The CDR3 loop is CATLDREGQETQYF. CDR3 nucleotide sequence: TGTGCCACCCTGGACAGGGAGGGACAAGAGACCCAGTACTTC.